Listed below are T cell receptor beta chains from one sample, sequenced in a study of blood T cell repertoires in COVID-19. The assay was immunoSEQ multiplex PCR, and TCRdb's table has in-frame clones only and misses some. Of around 300,000 clones listed, around 90% are singletons. Input material: peripheral blood. Receptor source: a woman between 35 and 50 years old who had recovered from COVID-19. Both conserved end residues are part of each CDR3. Fields, in order: clone size, D gene, CDR3 length, J gene, V gene, CDR3 DNA, CDR3 protein. D genes are given only for firm matches. Expanded clones get a size class; other rows say once, few or many, or leave the size out.

. TRBD1 14 TRBJ1-1 TRBV25-1 TGTGCCAGCAGGGAGCAGGGGGCCGGGACTGAAGCTTTCTTT CASREQGAGTEAFF
. . 13 TRBJ1-2 TRBV11-2 TGTGCCAGCAGCCCGGTCGGGGAAAATGGCTACACCTTC CASSPVGENGYTF
. TRBD1 15 TRBJ1-2 TRBV7-9 TGTGCCAGCAGCTCTGGGACAGAAGCTAACTATGGCTACACCTTC CASSSGTEANYGYTF
. TRBD1 15 TRBJ1-2 TRBV5-4 TGTGCCAGCAGCTTCCGGGGGACAGGGGACTATGGCTACACCTTC CASSFRGTGDYGYTF
. . 14 TRBJ2-7 TRBV15 TGTGCCACCAGCAGAAACCGGGACTCCAGCGAGCAGTACTTC CATSRNRDSSEQYF
once TRBD1 14 TRBJ1-1 TRBV3-1/TRBV3-2 TGTGCCAGCAGCCCCGGGACAGCGGACACTGAAGCTTTCTTT CASSPGTADTEAFF
. TRBD1 15 TRBJ2-5 TRBV7-3 TGTGCCAGCAGCCGATCAGGGGGCAGTGAGGAGACCCAGTACTTC CASSRSGGSEETQYF
once . 11 TRBJ1-1 TRBV27 TGTGCCAGCAGTCTCTCTAATGGGGGCCTATTT CASSLSNGGLF
once TRBD2 15 TRBJ2-3 TRBV4-1 TGCGCCAGCACTCTAGCGGGAGAACTTCCAGATACGCAGTATTTT CASTLAGELPDTQYF
. TRBD2 18 TRBJ2-2 TRBV9 TGTGCCAGCAGCGTAGCGGCTAGCGGGAGCATTGGGACCGGGGAGCTGTTTTTT CASSVAASGSIGTGELFF
few TRBD2 17 TRBJ2-1 TRBV6-2/TRBV6-3 TGTGCCAGCAGCGCCGGGACTAGCGGGAGGGCCGGGGATGAGCAGTTCTTC CASSAGTSGRAGDEQFF
few TRBD1 15 TRBJ1-6 TRBV6-5 TGTGCCAGCAGTTCACAGGGGGCGCTGGGTTCACCCCTCCACTTT CASSSQGALGSPLHF
. TRBD1 15 TRBJ1-1 TRBV19 TGTGCCAGTAAGACCACGGACAGGGTGAACACTGAAGCTTTCTTT CASKTTDRVNTEAFF
. TRBD2 16 TRBJ2-6 TRBV11-1 TGTGCCAGCAGCTTAAGCGGGGGGTCCGGGGCCAACGTCCTGACTTTC CASSLSGGSGANVLTF
. TRBD1 14 TRBJ2-7 TRBV6-1 TGTGCCATCAGGAGTGGGACAGGGGGTTACGAGCAGTACTTC CAIRSGTGGYEQYF
. TRBD1 15 TRBJ2-7 TRBV10-3 TGTGCCATCAGTGAGTCGCCCAGGGGGCAAGGCGAGCAGTACTTC CAISESPRGQGEQYF
. . 14 TRBJ2-1 TRBV10-1 TGCGCCAGCAATCCGACTAGGGGTGGGGATGAGCAGTTCTTC CASNPTRGGDEQFF
. . 13 TRBJ1-5 TRBV19 TGTGCCAGTAGTATAGAGTTACTCCAGCCCCAGCATTTT CASSIELLQPQHF
few TRBD1 16 TRBJ1-6 TRBV5-5 TGTGCCAGCAGCTTGACCCCCGGGACAGCCAATTCACCCCTCCACTTT CASSLTPGTANSPLHF
. . 14 TRBJ1-1 TRBV3-1/TRBV3-2 TGTGCCAGCAGCCCCATGGGGGGTGGCACTGAAGCTTTCTTT CASSPMGGGTEAFF
. . 14 TRBJ2-7 TRBV6-6 TGTGCCAGCAGCAAATTAGGACTATCCTACGAGCAGTACTTC CASSKLGLSYEQYF
. TRBD2 15 TRBJ2-7 TRBV28 TGTGCCAGCAGTTCCCAGGGACTAGCTCCGAACGAGCAGTACTTC CASSSQGLAPNEQYF
. TRBD2 15 TRBJ2-2 TRBV7-9 TGTGCCAGCAGCCGCGGACTAGCGTGGACCGGGGAGCTGTTTTTT CASSRGLAWTGELFF
. . 15 TRBJ2-5 TRBV5-1 TGCGCCAGCAGGGGATTGGAGGAGGGTGCGGAGACCCAGTACTTC CASRGLEEGAETQYF
. TRBD2 17 TRBJ2-1 TRBV10-3 TGTGCCATCAGTACCGCCGGGACTAGCGGGAGTTCTCATGAGCAGTTCTTC CAISTAGTSGSSHEQFF
. . 14 TRBJ2-7 TRBV5-5 TGTGCCAGCGCCCCCGCGGGGCTTCTGTACGAGCAGTACTTC CASAPAGLLYEQYF
. TRBD1 15 TRBJ1-2 TRBV7-9 TGTGCCAGCAGCCAGAGACAGGGGGTGACCTATGGCTACACCTTC CASSQRQGVTYGYTF
. TRBD1 14 TRBJ2-7 TRBV6-5 TGTGCCAGCACCCTAGACAGGGGTCCCTGGGAGCAGTACTTC CASTLDRGPWEQYF
. TRBD2 18 TRBJ2-3 TRBV5-5 TGTGCCAGCAGCCGTCTAGCGGGAGAGGCTCAGGGCACAGATACGCAGTATTTT CASSRLAGEAQGTDTQYF
. TRBD2 15 TRBJ2-3 TRBV7-3 TGTGCCAGCAGCTCAGAAGCGGGGCCCACAGATACGCAGTATTTT CASSSEAGPTDTQYF
. TRBD2 17 TRBJ2-7 TRBV6-1 TGTGCCAGCAGTGAAGCGGTTGGCGGGAGGATCCTTTACGAGCAGTACTTC CASSEAVGGRILYEQYF
. TRBD2 14 TRBJ2-5 TRBV19 TGTGCCAGTAGTGTGACAGGGACTAGCGAGACCCAGTACTTC CASSVTGTSETQYF
once . 14 TRBJ2-1 TRBV5-5 TGTGCCAGCACCCCGGGGGTGCCCTACAATGAGCAGTTCTTC CASTPGVPYNEQFF
. TRBD1 14 TRBJ1-2 TRBV5-1 TGCGCCAGCAGCTTGGGGACAGGATTTTATGGCTACACCTTC CASSLGTGFYGYTF
. TRBD2 16 TRBJ2-2 TRBV24-1 TGTGCCACCAGTGATTTGGCGGGAGCGAACACCGGGGAGCTGTTTTTT CATSDLAGANTGELFF
once . 14 TRBJ2-1 TRBV7-2 TGTGCCAGCAGGCTTAAGGGAGAGTACAATGAGCAGTTCTTC CASRLKGEYNEQFF
once . 14 TRBJ2-5 TRBV3-1/TRBV3-2 TGTGCCAGCAGCGAGACAGGAGCCCAAGAGACCCAGTACTTC CASSETGAQETQYF
once . 13 TRBJ2-7 TRBV27 TGTGCCAGCAGCCTGGGGCCGTACTACGAGCAGTACTTC CASSLGPYYEQYF
. TRBD2 16 TRBJ2-1 TRBV3-1/TRBV3-2 TGTGCCAGCAGCCAAGTAGGGACTAGCGGATACAATGAGCAGTTCTTC CASSQVGTSGYNEQFF
. TRBD1 12 TRBJ2-7 TRBV12-3/TRBV12-4 TGTGCCAGCAGCCAGGGCAGGGGGGAGCAGTACTTC CASSQGRGEQYF
. TRBD1 12 TRBJ1-2 TRBV30 TGTGCCTGCCCAGGGGGCGAGTATGGCTACACCTTC CACPGGEYGYTF
. TRBD2 15 TRBJ2-3 TRBV10-3 TGTGCCATCAGTGCCGGGACTAGCGGGAGAGATACGCAGTATTTT CAISAGTSGRDTQYF
. . 14 TRBJ2-7 TRBV7-8 TGTGCCAGCAGCTTAGTGGGAGCTGAGTACGAGCAGTACTTC CASSLVGAEYEQYF
. . 14 TRBJ2-7 TRBV5-1 TGCGCCAGCAGCGCAGTCGACAGAACTGGCGAGCAGTACTTC CASSAVDRTGEQYF
. . 15 TRBJ1-4 TRBV2 TGTGCCAGCAGTGACGGGGGAGGGGCGCGTGAAAAACTGTTTTTT CASSDGGGAREKLFF
. TRBD1 14 TRBJ1-1 TRBV30 TGTGCCTGGAGTGCCAGGACAGGGGACGTGAAGGCTTTCTTT CAWSARTGDVKAFF
. . 15 TRBJ2-2 TRBV27 TGTGCCAGCAGTTATGGGTCGAGGATAGCCGGGGAGCTGTTTTTT CASSYGSRIAGELFF
. TRBD2 15 TRBJ2-2 TRBV5-4 TGTGCCAGCAGCCAAAGCGGGAGGGGCACCGGGGAGCTGTTTTTT CASSQSGRGTGELFF
. . 12 TRBJ2-1 TRBV12-3/TRBV12-4 TGTGCCAGCAGCCCTCAGGACAATGAGCAGTTCTTC CASSPQDNEQFF
. TRBD2 16 TRBJ2-2 TRBV7-9 TGTGCCAGCAGCGCAAAGACTAGCGGGAGTGGCGGGGAGCTGTTTTTT CASSAKTSGSGGELFF
. TRBD1 14 TRBJ1-4 TRBV7-9 TGTGCCAGCAGCCTACAGGGGACAGGTGAAAAACTGTTTTTT CASSLQGTGEKLFF
. TRBD1 14 TRBJ2-3 TRBV24-1 TGTGCCACCAGTGGGGACAGGGGTCCAGATACGCAGTATTTT CATSGDRGPDTQYF